This TCR beta chain is drawn from a study of T cell changes during pregnancy in multiple sclerosis. Germline CDR1 and CDR2: PRHDT and FYEKMQ (reference sequence). The CDR3 runs 15 residues. The V and J ends lost 4 bases and 4 bases, in that order; junction bases with no gene match: 7. Method: immunoSEQ multiplex PCR; TCRdb's copy keeps in-frame clones and lacks some. The sample contains tens of thousands of clones, 92% of which appear only once. This sequence originates from a female donor with multiple sclerosis, enrolled in a pregnancy study. J is TRBJ2-1 and V is TRBV13, with 7 positions matching TRBD2. Source: peripheral blood, taken after pregnancy. CDR3 sequence reads: CASSSGRADYNEQFF. DNA for the CDR3: TGTGCCAGCAGCTCAGGGAGGGCGGATTACAATGAGCAGTTCTTC.